This TCR beta chain was profiled in a study of tumor-infiltrating lymphocytes in primary liver carcinoma. Study-wide results and caveats: Researchers found tumor-adjacent and tumor-blood pairs overlapped less than tumor region pairs. Owing to bulk unsorted samples, no comparison was made between CD4+ and CD8+ repertoires.

Out of unsorted whole blood came the blood RNA, and germline DNA was extracted as well. Collected before surgery were roughly 3.9 milliliters of peripheral blood. This clonotype was detected once. Its antigen is unknown. Germline CDR1 reads SEHNR; CDR2 reads FQNEAQ (reference sequence). The CDR3 has 16 amino acids. V dropped 2 bases and J dropped 7; count of bases not matched to a gene: 11. TCR beta cDNA was prepared out of 450 to 500 ng total RNA by means of a constant-region primer. Three nested multiplex PCR rounds, a slightly modified ARM-PCR, produced the libraries for TCR beta. TRBV1-TRBV30 forward primers paired with a C-beta reverse primer were used in the first two PCR rounds, which ran 9 to 10 cycles each. TCRdb reanalysed the multiplex PCR reads using MiXCR and keeps one entry per CDR3 protein. Among approximately 330,000 distinct CDR3 sequences listed, less than 75% were seen once.

The receptor's source is a man aged 35 to 55 with primary liver carcinoma and hepatitis B virus infection. Sequenced sample: peripheral blood. The genes are TRBV7-9 and TRBJ2-7; TRBD1 matches 10 bases. The CDR3 nucleotides are TGTGCCAGCAGCTTATTGTCGGGACAGGGGTCAGGGGAGCAGTACTTC. Its translation is CASSLLSGQGSGEQYF.